The T cell receptor beta chain under discussion was sequenced for a study of cytomegalovirus exposure and HLA in healthy donors. Primers for the PCR totalled 60 Vbeta and 13 Jbeta. The data were produced by immunoSEQ multiplex PCR, yet TCRdb's version contains in-frame clones alone and is incomplete. The sample has 100,000 to 150,000 clones; about 80% are singletons. Study-wide findings and caveats: The records held CMV serostatus as the only immune exposure information. Later analysis demonstrated an association between a missense DCLRE1C variant and TCR beta V- and J-gene trimming. For most TCR beta V segments, an earlier analysis put the productive rate at about 90% or about 30% of the time.

V lost 8 bases and J lost 1; bases outside the gene matches: 7. Germline CDR1 and CDR2: SGHRS and YFSETQ. This CDR3 contains 15 residues. As regards this clone: Its antigen is not identified.

This TCR was recovered from a woman between 40 and 50 years old in good health and CMV-seronegative. The V and J genes are TRBV5-1 and TRBJ2-3; 10 positions agree with TRBD2. Sequencing was done on a sample of PBMCs. CDR3 bases: TGCGCCAGTCTAGCGGGAGCCCGCCGCACAGATACGCAGTATTTT. It translates to CASLAGARRTDTQYF.